This T cell receptor (beta chain) was recovered during a study of blood T cell repertoires in COVID-19. Across the study: The study drew acute and convalescent COVID-19 samples from the United States, Italy and Spain.

The protocol was immunoSEQ multiplex PCR, while the TCRdb copy is restricted to in-frame clones and leaves out a portion. Among under 95,000 clones listed, 85% to 90% were seen once. The CDR3 is 14 amino acids. Per the germline V gene, CDR1 is SGHTA and CDR2 is FQGNSA. Trimming took 9 bases from V and 4 from J; bases not matched to a gene: 11. Sequencing input: peripheral blood. V and J are TRBV7-2 and TRBJ1-2; 7 bases fit TRBD1. The source of this sequence is a man older than 75 in a cohort sampled during active COVID-19. CDR3 coding DNA: TGTGCCAGTGGAAATTCAGGGACAGCCTATGGCTACACCTTC. Translated, it gives CASGNSGTAYGYTF. Full variable domain (outside the CDR3, taken from reference TRBV7-2 and TRBJ1-2): GAGVSQSPSNKVTEKGKDVELRCDPISGHTALYWYRQSLGQGLEFLIYFQGNSAPDKSGLPSDRFSAERTGGSVSTLTIQRTQQEDSAVYLCASGNSGTAYGYTFGSGTRLTVV.